This entry lists 2 T cell receptor beta chains sequenced from one sample in a study of T cells in Graves' hyperthyroidism and ophthalmopathy. From RNA transcripts, TCR beta CDR3 regions were amplified. The HTBI primer set served for first-round RT-PCR of the TCR CDR3. TCRdb itself ran the multiplex PCR reads through MiXCR, one entry per CDR3 protein. The sample holds 250,000 to 300,000 distinct CDR3 sequences, about 14% seen once. The specimen was blood. These receptors all come from a woman in her 30s with Graves' hyperthyroidism that later progressed to Graves' ophthalmopathy.

Remarks on this clonotype: This sequence may be a read error, since a much larger clone differs from it by one base. The chain links TRBV7-2 to TRBJ2-7; D may be TRBD2 (6 bases). Trimming shortened V by 8 bases and J by 4 bases, and 18 bases separated the two germline ends. CDR1 is SGHTA, CDR2 FQGNSA, per germline. The CDR3 is 14 amino acids. The CDR3 here is CASPPPRGSYEQYF. CDR3 nucleotide sequence: TGTGCCAGCCCACCACCCCGGGGGTCGTACGAGCAGTACTTC.

This clonotype was observed at least ten times. J is TRBJ1-1 and V is TRBV3-1; 9 bases map to TRBD1. Germline loops: CDR1 LGHDT, CDR2 YNNKEL (reference sequence). V lost 3 bases, J lost 6 bases, and 5 bases stayed unmatched. The CDR3 consists of 14 residues. CDR3 nucleotides: TGTGCCAGCAGCCAGACGGACAGGGGAGCTGAAGCTTTCTTT. Amino acids: CASSQTDRGAEAFF. Variable domain in full (rest from reference TRBV3-1 and TRBJ1-1): DTAVSQTPKYLVTQMGNDKSIKCEQNLGHDTMYWYKQDSKKFLKIMFSYNNKELIINETVPNRFSPKSPDKAHLNLHINSLELGDSAVYFCASSQTDRGAEAFFGQGTRLTVV.